The TCR beta chain described here comes from a study of blood T cell repertoires in COVID-19. Across the study: Italy, Spain and the United States were the sources of the convalescent and acute COVID-19 samples.

Enrolment of Seattle patients took place during active infection, and they were followed longitudinally. Original methodology: By means of reference gene primer amplification, nucleated cell counts were estimated. Profiled with immunoSEQ multiplex PCR; TCRdb holds only in-frame clones, not every one. V, J and clone size are taken as reported in that table, and D and trimming were inferred from the DNA itself. The table has hundreds of thousands of clones, approximately 85% seen once. V lost 5 bases and J 3 bases, leaving 17 bases between the germline ends. There are 15 residues in the CDR3. CDR1 and CDR2 from the germline V gene are SGHAT and FQNNGV.

This chain uses TRBV11-2 with TRBJ2-7, with a possible D match to TRBD1 (6 bases). Sequenced material: peripheral blood. The clonotype originates from a man in his fifties with COVID-19, enrolled during active disease. The CDR3, as DNA: TGTGCCAGCAGCCAAGATCCGGGACAAGACTACGAGCAGTACTTC. Translated: CASSQDPGQDYEQYF.